This T cell receptor beta chain was identified in a study of shared T cell receptors in the human thymus. TCRdb's copy holds only in-frame clones and misses some; the assay was immunoSEQ multiplex PCR. The repertoire holds 600,000 or so clones, with roughly 86% as singletons. V dropped 6 bases and J dropped 0 bases, with 23 bases sitting between them. Germline CDR1 reads MDHEN; CDR2 reads SYDVKM. The CDR3 is 18 residues long. Separately, the same data were catalogued under a study of human thymus T cells.

The source of this sequence is a boy younger than two with a congenital heart defect. Sequencing was done on a sample of thymocytes. This chain connects TRBV28 to TRBJ1-2; D unclear. This chain's CDR3 is CASSSYWAPGGPNYGYTF. CDR3 coding DNA: TGTGCCAGCAGCTCTTATTGGGCCCCCGGAGGACCTAACTATGGCTACACCTTC.